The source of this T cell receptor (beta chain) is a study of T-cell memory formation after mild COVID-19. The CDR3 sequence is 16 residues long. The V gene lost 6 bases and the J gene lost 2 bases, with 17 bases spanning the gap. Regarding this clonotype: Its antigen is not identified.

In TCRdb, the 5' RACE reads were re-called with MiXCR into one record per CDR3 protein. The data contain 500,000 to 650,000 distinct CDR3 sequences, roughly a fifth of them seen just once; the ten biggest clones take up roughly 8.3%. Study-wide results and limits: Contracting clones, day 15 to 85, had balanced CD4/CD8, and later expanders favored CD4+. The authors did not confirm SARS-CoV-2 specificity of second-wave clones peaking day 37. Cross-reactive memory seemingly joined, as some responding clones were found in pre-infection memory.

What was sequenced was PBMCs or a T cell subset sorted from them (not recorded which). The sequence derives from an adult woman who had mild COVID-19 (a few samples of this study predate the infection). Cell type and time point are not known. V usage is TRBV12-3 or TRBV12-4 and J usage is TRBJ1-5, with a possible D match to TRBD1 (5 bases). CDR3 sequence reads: CASSPGTGGGNQPQHF. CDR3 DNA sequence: TGTGCCAGCAGCCCAGGGACCGGCGGTGGCAATCAGCCCCAGCATTTT.